A single sample is the source of the 29 T cell receptor beta chains below, sequenced in a study of T cell responses to AZD1222 COVID-19 vaccine. TCRdb's table, derived via immunoSEQ multiplex PCR, lists solely in-frame clones and lacks some. The sample records about 88,000 clones, around nine tenths being singletons. Source: peripheral blood, taken 28 days after the second AZD1222 dose. The receptors here all came from an adult who received the AZD1222 COVID-19 vaccine.

The chain uses TRBV18 and TRBJ1-5; 7 nucleotides agree with TRBD1. J was trimmed by 0 bases and V by 3 bases; bases with no gene match: 2. Germline V gives CDR1 KGHSH, CDR2 LQKENI. The CDR3 is made up of 15 amino acids. CDR3: CASSPGTVSNQPQHF. CDR3 DNA: TGTGCCAGCTCACCGGGGACAGTTAGCAATCAGCCCCAGCATTTT.

In this sample, this clone turned up once. V usage is TRBV9 and J usage is TRBJ1-2; D ambiguous. V was shortened by 2 bases and J by 5 bases, with 10 bases between the two germline ends. From germline, CDR1 is SGDLS and CDR2 YYNGEE. CDR3 size: 13 residues. CDR3 coding DNA: TGTGCCAGCAGCGTTGAGGATCGGTATGGCTACACCTTC. It yields the protein CASSVEDRYGYTF.

This rearrangement joins TRBV9 to TRBJ2-1; no clear D. V lost 1 base, J lost 1 base, and 9 bases lay in between. This CDR3 has 15 residues. Per the germline V gene, CDR1 is SGDLS and CDR2 is YYNGEE. CDR3 in amino acids: CASSVFPESYNEQFF. DNA of the CDR3: TGTGCCAGCAGCGTATTCCCGGAATCCTACAATGAGCAGTTCTTC.

The rearrangement joins TRBV5-1 to TRBJ2-3, with TRBD2 identical over 10 bases. V was pared by 3 bases and J by 4 bases, with 8 bases of the junction left unmatched. The V gene's germline CDR1 is SGHRS and CDR2 YFSETQ. This CDR3 is 16 amino acids long. Here the CDR3 DNA reads TGCGCCAGCAGCTCCGAAGCGGGGGGGCCCGCAGATACGCAGTATTTT. Translated: CASSSEAGGPADTQYF.

The chain links TRBV28 to TRBJ2-3, with D perhaps assigned TRBD1 or TRBD2 (6 bases each). The germline V and J ends were trimmed by 3 bases and 5 bases, with 12 bases remaining between them. There are 14 residues in the CDR3. Germline values: CDR1 MDHEN, CDR2 SYDVKM. DNA for the CDR3: TGTGCCAGCAGTTTGGGGGGCCAGGGAGATACGCAGTATTTT. This sequence encodes CASSLGGQGDTQYF.

This chain links TRBV5-1 with TRBJ2-1; 14 positions agree with TRBD2. The CDR3 covers 16 residues. CDR1 and CDR2 from the germline V gene are SGHRS and YFSETQ. The V gene end was trimmed by 4 bases and the J gene end by 5 bases; junction bases not matched to a gene: 5. CDR3: CASSGTSGGRDNEQFF. In DNA, the CDR3 is TGCGCCAGCAGCGGGACTAGCGGGGGCCGGGACAATGAGCAGTTCTTC.

V gene TRBV5-5 combines with J gene TRBJ2-1; 10 bases match TRBD1. This CDR3 region has 16 residues. The V gene end was trimmed by 2 bases and the J gene end by 4 bases; junction bases not matched to a gene: 6. Germline values: CDR1 SGHKS, CDR2 YYEKEE (reference sequence). The CDR3: CASSFSRQGAYNEQFF. The DNA of the CDR3 is TGTGCCAGCAGCTTTTCCAGACAGGGGGCATACAATGAGCAGTTCTTC.

This sequence joins TRBV19 and TRBJ1-1; D is perhaps TRBD1 (6 bases). Germline CDR1 and CDR2: LNHDA and SQIVND (reference sequence). The CDR3 has 14 residues. The ends were cut back, 3 bases at V and 1 base at J, with 9 bases in the middle. In nucleotides, the CDR3 is TGTGCCAGTAGTATGGGACACCCGAACACTGAAGCTTTCTTT. Translation: CASSMGHPNTEAFF.

This clone turned up a few times. The gene calls are TRBV11-1 and TRBJ2-3; D not resolved. V was cut by 4 bases and J by 8 bases, with 10 bases left in between. Germline V gene sequence: CDR1 SGHAT, CDR2 FQDESV (reference sequence). The CDR3 spans 12 residues. The CDR3 DNA reads as TGTGCCAGCAGCTACGAAACCCCTACGCAGTATTTT. It specifies CASSYETPTQYF.

The J gene is TRBJ2-1, the V gene TRBV14; unclear D gene. CDR3 length: 16 amino acids. V was cut by 2 bases and J by 5 bases, with 16 bases left in between. From germline, CDR1 is SGHDN and CDR2 FVKESK. The DNA of the CDR3 is TGTGCCAGCAGCCAACGGAAGGGTTTAAGGAACAATGAGCAGTTCTTC. This encodes CASSQRKGLRNNEQFF.

Only one count was recorded for this clone. The V and J genes are TRBV7-2 and TRBJ1-2, with D tentatively TRBD1 (6 bases). Trimming shortened V by 5 bases and J by 8 bases, and 18 bases separated the two germline ends. The CDR3 extends over 14 amino acids. Looked up from germline, CDR1 is SGHTA and CDR2 is FQGNSA. CDR3 nucleotides: TGTGCCAGCAGCCTCAACGGGGGGCAGATCGGCTACACCTTC. Translating it yields CASSLNGGQIGYTF.

The rearrangement joins TRBV28 to TRBJ1-2, with D maybe TRBD1 (5 bases). The germline V and J ends were trimmed by 3 bases and 7 bases, with 15 bases remaining between them. Germline V gene sequence: CDR1 MDHEN, CDR2 SYDVKM. The CDR3 length is 14 residues. CDR3 sequence reads: CASSFGLGAGGYTF. DNA of the CDR3: TGTGCCAGCAGTTTCGGTTTAGGGGCCGGTGGCTACACCTTC.

V is TRBV6-5 and J is TRBJ1-6; tentative D call: TRBD1 (5 bases). CDR3 length equals 15 residues. V was clipped by 2 bases and J by 8 bases, with 13 bases between them. The germline CDR1 and CDR2 sequences are MNHEY and SVGAGI. DNA of the CDR3: TGTGCCAGCAGTTACCATGGGACCCAAGATTCACCCCTCCACTTT. It translates to CASSYHGTQDSPLHF.

This chain uses TRBV5-1 with TRBJ1-1, with D unresolved. Germline V CDR1 and CDR2: SGHRS, YFSETQ. The CDR3 totals 13 residues. V was clipped by 0 bases and J by 4 bases, with 7 bases between them. Written as DNA, the CDR3 is TGCGCCAGCAGCTTGGCCGTGGGCACTGAAGCTTTCTTT. Its translation is CASSLAVGTEAFF.

The chain carries TRBV3-1 (or the pseudogene TRBV3-2) and TRBJ1-3; D is uncertain. Germline CDR1 LGHDT, CDR2 YNNKEL (reference sequence). This CDR3 has 13 amino acids. Trimming took off 1 base at V and 0 bases at J, with 1 base between the two ends. The CDR3 loop is CASSQGSGNTIYF. The CDR3 nucleotides are TGTGCCAGCAGCCAAGGCTCTGGAAACACCATATATTTT.

V is TRBV27 and J is TRBJ2-3, with a possible D match to TRBD1 (6 bases). Germline V lookup: CDR1 MNHEY, CDR2 SMNVEV (reference sequence). Trimming took 8 bases from V and 2 from J, leaving 14 bases between them. The CDR3 is made up of 14 amino acids. The CDR3 reads CASGRQGPTDTQYF. CDR3 sequence (DNA): TGTGCCAGCGGGCGTCAGGGGCCCACAGATACGCAGTATTTT.

The genes are TRBV7-8 and TRBJ1-3, with D possibly being TRBD1 (6 bases). Germline CDR1 is SGHVS and CDR2 is FQNEAQ. The CDR3 length is 16 residues. V lost 3 bases and J lost 4, with 16 bases in between. CDR3 sequence reads: CASSLGGAPTGNTIYF. The CDR3 DNA is TGTGCCAGCAGCTTGGGGGGGGCGCCAACCGGAAACACCATATATTTT.

The chain joins TRBV2 to TRBJ2-5, with D maybe TRBD1 (6 bases). Trimming removed 8 bases from V and 4 bases from J, with 17 bases in between. Germline assignment: CDR1 SNHLY and CDR2 FYNNEI. CDR3 length: 14 amino acids. The DNA of the CDR3 is TGTGCCAGCTCGCCAGGGGCCATCGGAGAGACCCAGTACTTC. Translated, it gives CASSPGAIGETQYF.

The rearrangement links TRBV11-2 to TRBJ2-1, with unresolved D. The CDR3 is 14 residues long. Deletions cut 5 bases from V and 8 bases from J, with 16 bases between. Germline lookup yields CDR1 SGHAT and CDR2 FQNNGV. The CDR3 region has the DNA TGTGCCAGCAGCCACCTGCTGGGGAATGATGAGCAGTTCTTC. Translated, it gives CASSHLLGNDEQFF.

This clone came up once. This chain links TRBV18 with TRBJ1-3; D is undetermined. CDR3 length: 18 amino acids. The germline gives CDR1 KGHSH, CDR2 LQKENI. Trimming took 2 bases from V and 0 from J, leaving 17 bases between them. The CDR3 bases are TGTGCCAGCTCACCATATGGACCCAACACCATCTCTGGAAACACCATATATTTT. Translation gives CASSPYGPNTISGNTIYF.

This chain joins TRBV6-5 and TRBJ2-7; TRBD1 matches at 11 bases. Germline values: CDR1 MNHEY, CDR2 SVGAGI. The junction had 0 bases not matched to a gene; V was cut back by 2 bases and J by 3 bases. CDR3 length: 14 amino acids. This chain's CDR3 is CASSYGTGGYEQYF. The CDR3 bases are TGTGCCAGCAGTTACGGGACAGGGGGCTACGAGCAGTACTTC.

The genes are TRBV28 and TRBJ1-3; the D gene is possibly TRBD1 (5 bases). This CDR3 is 14 amino acids long. Deletions cut 7 bases from V and 5 bases from J, with 15 bases between. From germline, CDR1 is MDHEN and CDR2 SYDVKM. Here the CDR3 DNA reads TGTGCCAGCAATAATCAGGGACCGAGAAACACCATATATTTT. This gives the protein CASNNQGPRNTIYF.

This rearrangement joins TRBV6-5 to TRBJ1-2, with 7 bases fitting TRBD1. The CDR3 length is 13 residues. V shed 6 bases, J shed 5 bases, and the junction held 6 bases outside the gene matches. Germline loops: CDR1 MNHEY, CDR2 SVGAGI. As DNA, the CDR3 is TGTGCCAGCAGAGCCGGGACAGCTTATGGCTACACCTTC. It codes for CASRAGTAYGYTF.

The chain joins TRBV5-8 to TRBJ2-7; unclear D gene. V was clipped by 4 bases and J by 0 bases, with 17 bases between them. Germline V gene sequence: CDR1 SGHTS, CDR2 YDEGEE. The CDR3 totals 16 residues. The CDR3 sequence: CASSPIRASGSYEQYF. CDR3 in DNA: TGTGCCAGCAGCCCCATCCGGGCAAGTGGCTCCTACGAGCAGTACTTC.

The chain carries TRBV3-1 (or the pseudogene TRBV3-2) and TRBJ1-4, with 7 bases lining up with TRBD1. V shed 4 bases and J 4 bases; nucleotides not matched to a gene: 6. The CDR3 has 15 amino acids. Germline CDR1 and CDR2: LGHDT and YNNKEL (reference sequence). Here the CDR3 reads CASSLPAGGNEKLFF. The CDR3 nucleotides read TGTGCCAGCAGCCTTCCTGCAGGGGGTAATGAAAAACTGTTTTTT.

This clone appeared once. This sequence joins TRBV6-1 and TRBJ2-3, with TRBD1 matching 7 bases. Germline lookup yields CDR1 MNHNS and CDR2 SASEGT. The junction had 12 bases not matched to a gene; V was cut back by 4 bases and J by 2 bases. This CDR3 has 17 residues. The CDR3 loop reads CASSVTPGGGDTDTQYF. Here the CDR3 DNA reads TGTGCCAGCAGTGTAACGCCAGGGGGTGGAGACACAGATACGCAGTATTTT.

The chain combines TRBV12-5 with TRBJ2-3; TRBD1 might be the D (5 bases). Germline assignment: CDR1 LGHNT and CDR2 FRNRAP. CDR3 length: 16 amino acids. Trimming took off 0 bases at V and 4 bases at J, with 14 bases between the two ends. The CDR3 bases are TGTGCTAGTGGTTTGGTACTTGGACACGTACCAGATACGCAGTATTTT. Translating it yields CASGLVLGHVPDTQYF.

The chain employs TRBV29-1 and TRBJ1-1; TRBD1 aligns across 8 bases. Germline V gene lookup returns CDR1 SQVTM and CDR2 ANQGSEA. The CDR3 spans 14 residues. V trimming: 6 bases; J trimming: 6 bases; junction bases outside the gene matches: 12. The CDR3 reads CSVSSGQGIAEAFF. In DNA, the CDR3 is TGCAGCGTGAGCTCCGGACAGGGTATTGCTGAAGCTTTCTTT.

The chain couples TRBV30 to TRBJ1-2; no definite D call. Germline V gene lookup returns CDR1 GTSNPN and CDR2 SVGIG (reference sequence). This CDR3 is built from 12 residues. The V end lost 3 bases, the J end lost 8 bases, and 13 bases lay between the germline ends. Written as DNA, the CDR3 is TGTGCCTGGAGGTGGGCCGCGCGGGGCTACACCTTC. Protein: CAWRWAARGYTF.